The present TCR beta chain was sequenced within a study of T-cell reconstitution after alpha-beta-depleted transplantation in children. This sample's TCRbeta library carried unique molecular identifier barcodes. TCRdb reprocessed the PCR reads with MiXCR, giving one entry per CDR3 protein. The sample shows approximately 270,000 distinct CDR3 sequences, 20% to 30% of them seen only once. This clonotype has more than one count but fewer than ten. The antigen remains undetermined. Study-level findings and limits: Where some patients showed high TCRbeta diversity at day 60, it came from recipient T cells and thymic progenitors that had survived. Several hundred expanded graft clones reportedly supplied alpha-beta T cells about two months after transplant. The authors attributed T-cell counts and diversity one year after transplant mostly to newly produced T cells.

The sequences come from PBMCs, mostly from graft donor cells, collected 360 days after TCRalphabeta/CD19-depleted stem cell transplant. This TCR came from a female patient aged 2-10 years who had a stem cell transplant for congenital amegakaryocytic thrombocytopenia, so the T cells may come from the graft donor.

Written as DNA, the CDR3 is TGTGCCAGCACTGAGCGGGGGGCCCCAGAGACCCAGTACTTC. Translation gives CASTERGAPETQYF. The rearrangement joins TRBV6-1 to TRBJ2-5, with TRBD2 matching over 9 bases. The germline CDR1 and CDR2 sequences are MNHNS and SASEGT. V was clipped by 7 bases and J by 4 bases; unmatched bases: 7. This CDR3 contains 14 residues.